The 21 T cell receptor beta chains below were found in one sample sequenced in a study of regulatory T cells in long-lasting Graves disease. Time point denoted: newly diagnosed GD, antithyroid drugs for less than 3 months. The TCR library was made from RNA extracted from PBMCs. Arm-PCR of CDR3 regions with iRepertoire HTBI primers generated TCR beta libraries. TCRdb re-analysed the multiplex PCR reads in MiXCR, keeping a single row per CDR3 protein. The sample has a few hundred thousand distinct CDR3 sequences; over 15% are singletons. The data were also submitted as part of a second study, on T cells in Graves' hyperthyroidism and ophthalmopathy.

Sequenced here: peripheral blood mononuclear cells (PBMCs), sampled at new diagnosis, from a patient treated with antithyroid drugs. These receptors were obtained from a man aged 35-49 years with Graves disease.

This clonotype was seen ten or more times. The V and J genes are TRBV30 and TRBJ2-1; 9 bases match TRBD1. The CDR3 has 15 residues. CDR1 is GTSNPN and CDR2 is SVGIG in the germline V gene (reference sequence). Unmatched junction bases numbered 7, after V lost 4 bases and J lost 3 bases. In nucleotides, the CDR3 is TGTGCCTGGAATACCGGGACAGGGAGCTACAATGAGCAGTTCTTC. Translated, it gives CAWNTGTGSYNEQFF.

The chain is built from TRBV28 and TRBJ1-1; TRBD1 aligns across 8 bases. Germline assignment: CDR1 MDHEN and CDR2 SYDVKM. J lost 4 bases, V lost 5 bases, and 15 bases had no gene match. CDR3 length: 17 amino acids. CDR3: CASSHDDRGFRGTEAFF. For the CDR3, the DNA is TGTGCCAGCAGTCACGACGACAGGGGCTTTAGAGGCACTGAAGCTTTCTTT.

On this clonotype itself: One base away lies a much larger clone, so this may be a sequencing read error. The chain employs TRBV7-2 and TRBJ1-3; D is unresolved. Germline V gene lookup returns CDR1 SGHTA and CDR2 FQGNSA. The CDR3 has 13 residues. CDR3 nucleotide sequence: TGTGCCGGCAGCTTAGTGTACGGAGACACCATATATTTT. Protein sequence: CAGSLVYGDTIYF.

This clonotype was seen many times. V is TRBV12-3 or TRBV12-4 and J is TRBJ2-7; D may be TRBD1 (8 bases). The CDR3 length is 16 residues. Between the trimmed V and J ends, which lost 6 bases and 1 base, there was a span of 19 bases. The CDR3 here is CASSQRTGRVSYEQYF. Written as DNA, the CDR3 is TGTGCCAGCAGCCAACGGACAGGGAGGGTATCCTACGAGCAGTACTTC.

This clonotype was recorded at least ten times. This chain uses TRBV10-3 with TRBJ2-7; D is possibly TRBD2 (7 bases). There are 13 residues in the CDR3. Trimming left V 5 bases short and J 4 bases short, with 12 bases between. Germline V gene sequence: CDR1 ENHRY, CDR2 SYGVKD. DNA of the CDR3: TGTGCCATCAGTCCGGAGGGGGGGTACGAGCAGTACTTC. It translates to CAISPEGGYEQYF.

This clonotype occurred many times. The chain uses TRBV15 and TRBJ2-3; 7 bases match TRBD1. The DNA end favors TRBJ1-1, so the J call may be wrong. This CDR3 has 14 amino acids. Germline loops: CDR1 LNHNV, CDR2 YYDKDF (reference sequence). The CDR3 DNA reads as TGTGCCACCAGCAGAGATACTCGGCAGGGACAGGCTTTCTTT. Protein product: CATSRDTRQGQAFF.

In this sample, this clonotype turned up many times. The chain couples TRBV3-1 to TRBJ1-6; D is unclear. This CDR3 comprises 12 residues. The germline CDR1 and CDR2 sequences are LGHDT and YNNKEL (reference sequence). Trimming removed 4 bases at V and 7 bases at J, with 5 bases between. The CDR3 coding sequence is TGTGCCAGCAGCCGAAAAAATTCACCCCTCCACTTT. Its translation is CASSRKNSPLHF.

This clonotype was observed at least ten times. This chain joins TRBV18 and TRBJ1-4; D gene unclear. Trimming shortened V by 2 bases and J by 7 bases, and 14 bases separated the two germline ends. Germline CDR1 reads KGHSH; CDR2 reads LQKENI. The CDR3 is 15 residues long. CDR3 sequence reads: CASSPISESIEKLFF. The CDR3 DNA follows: TGTGCCAGCTCACCAATCTCCGAGTCCATTGAAAAACTGTTTTTT.

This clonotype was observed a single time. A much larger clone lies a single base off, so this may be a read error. DNA for the CDR3: TGTGCCAGCAGTTACGGGACAGGGGAGGGGACGCTGGGGCAGTTCTTC. The encoded protein is CASSYGTGEGTLGQFF. The chain carries TRBV6-2 or TRBV6-3 and TRBJ2-1, with 10 positions matching TRBD1. The germline gives CDR1 MNHEY, CDR2 SVGEGT. The CDR3 loop spans 16 amino acids. Trimming cost V 2 bases and J 12 bases; bases outside gene matches: 13.

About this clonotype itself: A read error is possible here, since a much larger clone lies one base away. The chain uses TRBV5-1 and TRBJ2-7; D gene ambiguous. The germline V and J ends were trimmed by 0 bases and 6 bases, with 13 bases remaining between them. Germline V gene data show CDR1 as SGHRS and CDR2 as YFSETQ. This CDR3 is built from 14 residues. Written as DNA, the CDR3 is TGCGCCAGCAGCTTGGTTATAGGTGGCTCCGAGCAGTACTTC. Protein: CASSLVIGGSEQYF.

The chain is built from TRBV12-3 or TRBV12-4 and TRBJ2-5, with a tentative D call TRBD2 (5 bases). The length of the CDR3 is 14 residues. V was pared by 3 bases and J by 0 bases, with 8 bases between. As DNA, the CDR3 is TGTGCCAGCAGTTTCTCGGGGAACCAAGAGACCCAGTACTTC. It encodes CASSFSGNQETQYF.

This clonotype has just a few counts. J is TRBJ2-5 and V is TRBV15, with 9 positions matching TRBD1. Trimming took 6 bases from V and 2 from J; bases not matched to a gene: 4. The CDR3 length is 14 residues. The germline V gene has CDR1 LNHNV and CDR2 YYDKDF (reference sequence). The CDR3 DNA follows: TGTGCCACCAGGTACGGGACAGGGCAAGAGACCCAGTACTTC. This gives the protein CATRYGTGQETQYF.

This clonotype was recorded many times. The CDR3 protein is CASSLRRDFGLAGVYEQYF. The CDR3 bases are TGTGCCAGCAGTCTGAGACGGGACTTTGGACTAGCGGGGGTCTACGAGCAGTACTTC. The genes are TRBV27 and TRBJ2-7; 13 nucleotides agree with TRBD2. J gave up 3 bases and V 5 bases, and 16 bases lay outside the gene matches. CDR3 size: 19 residues. CDR1 and CDR2 from the germline V gene are MNHEY and SMNVEV (reference sequence).

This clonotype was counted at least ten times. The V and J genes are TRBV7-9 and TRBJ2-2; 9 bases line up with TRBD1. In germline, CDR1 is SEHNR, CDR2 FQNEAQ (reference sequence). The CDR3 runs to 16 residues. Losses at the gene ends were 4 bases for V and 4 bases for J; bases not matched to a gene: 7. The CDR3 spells CASSSRTGELTGELFF. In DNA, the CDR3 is TGTGCCAGCAGCTCACGGACAGGGGAACTCACCGGGGAGCTGTTTTTT.

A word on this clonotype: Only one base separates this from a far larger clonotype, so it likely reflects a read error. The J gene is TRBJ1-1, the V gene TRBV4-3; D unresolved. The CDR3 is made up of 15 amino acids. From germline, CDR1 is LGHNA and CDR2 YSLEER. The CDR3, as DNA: TGCACCAGCAGCCAAGTCAATTTAATGAACACTGAAGCTTTCTTT. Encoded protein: CTSSQVNLMNTEAFF.

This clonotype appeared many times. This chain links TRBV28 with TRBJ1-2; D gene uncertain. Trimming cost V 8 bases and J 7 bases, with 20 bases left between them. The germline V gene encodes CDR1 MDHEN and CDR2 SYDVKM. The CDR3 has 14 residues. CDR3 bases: TGTGCCAGCGGGTTTTCCCTCGGGCTCCGTGGCTACACCTTC. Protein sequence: CASGFSLGLRGYTF.

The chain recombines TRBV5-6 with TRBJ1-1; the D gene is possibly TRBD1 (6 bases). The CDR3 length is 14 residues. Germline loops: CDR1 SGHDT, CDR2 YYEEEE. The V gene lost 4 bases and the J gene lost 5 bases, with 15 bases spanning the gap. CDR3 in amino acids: CASSLGGRETEAFF. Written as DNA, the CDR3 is TGTGCCAGCAGCCTTGGGGGCAGGGAAACTGAAGCTTTCTTT.

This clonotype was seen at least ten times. The DNA of the CDR3 is TGTGGGGAGCAAAAGCAGCCCCAGCATTTT. Translating it yields CGEQKQPQHF. The chain recombines TRBV30 with TRBJ1-5; no reliable D call. CDR1 and CDR2 from the germline V gene are GTSNPN and SVGIG (reference sequence). The CDR3 runs to 10 residues.

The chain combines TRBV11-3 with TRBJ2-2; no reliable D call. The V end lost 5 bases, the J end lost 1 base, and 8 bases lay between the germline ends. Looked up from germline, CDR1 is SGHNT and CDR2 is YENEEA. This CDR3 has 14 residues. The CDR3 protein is CASSTHKNTGELFF. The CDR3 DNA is TGTGCCAGCAGCACCCACAAGAACACCGGGGAGCTGTTTTTT.

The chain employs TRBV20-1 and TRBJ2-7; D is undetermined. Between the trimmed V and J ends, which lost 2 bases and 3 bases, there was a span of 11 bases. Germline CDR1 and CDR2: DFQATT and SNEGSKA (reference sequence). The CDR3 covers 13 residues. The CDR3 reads CSARRPGGYEQYF. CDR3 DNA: TGCAGTGCTAGACGGCCGGGCGGCTACGAGCAGTACTTC.

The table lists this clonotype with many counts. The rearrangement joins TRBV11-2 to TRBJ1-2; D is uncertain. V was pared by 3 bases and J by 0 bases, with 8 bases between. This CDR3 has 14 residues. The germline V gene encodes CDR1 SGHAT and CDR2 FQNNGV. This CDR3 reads CASSFTVANYGYTF. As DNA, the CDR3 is TGTGCCAGCAGCTTTACGGTAGCTAACTATGGCTACACCTTC. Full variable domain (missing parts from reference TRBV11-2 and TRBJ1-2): EAGVAQSPRYKIIEKRQSVAFWCNPISGHATLYWYQQILGQGPKLLIQFQNNGVVDDSQLPKDRFSAERLKGVDSTLKIQPAKLEDSAVYLCASSFTVANYGYTFGSGTRLTVV.